This T cell receptor (beta chain) was obtained from a study of cytomegalovirus exposure and HLA in healthy donors. This CDR3 is 12 amino acids long. Germline V gives CDR1 MNHEY, CDR2 SVGAGI. With 4 bases removed from V and 3 bases from J, the gap between germline ends came to 6 bases. 60 Vbeta and 13 Jbeta primers were used in PCR. Sequencing was performed with immunoSEQ multiplex PCR; in TCRdb, only in-frame clones are kept and a portion is missing. Of 150,000 to 200,000 clones listed, about 80% are singletons. This clone was seen only a few times. Source material: PBMCs. The rearrangement links TRBV6-5 to TRBJ1-1, with D possibly matching TRBD1 (5 bases). The receptor comes from a female donor in good health and CMV-seronegative. CDR3 loop: CASSSRDTEAFF. In DNA, the CDR3 is TGTGCCAGCAGTTCCAGGGACACTGAAGCTTTCTTT.